This T cell receptor (beta chain) was documented in a study of T cells in Graves' hyperthyroidism and ophthalmopathy. Trimming pared 6 bases from V and 8 bases from J, leaving 28 bases between. Per the germline V gene, CDR1 is LGHNA and CDR2 is YNFKEQ. This CDR3 has 18 residues. Authors of the study amplified TCR beta CDR3 regions from RNA transcripts. The HTBI primer set drove a first-round RT-PCR of the TCR CDR3. TCRdb recomputed calls from the multiplex PCR reads with MiXCR, one row per CDR3 protein. Here the sample spans about 290,000 distinct CDR3 sequences, 13% being singletons. The receptor comes from a woman in her twenties or thirties with Graves' hyperthyroidism that later progressed to Graves' ophthalmopathy. Material: blood. This chain connects TRBV4-2 to TRBJ1-4; no clear D gene. CDR3 region: CASSPDPPFSGLSEKLFF. The CDR3 bases are TGTGCCAGCAGTCCCGATCCCCCCTTCTCGGGCCTTTCCGAAAAACTGTTTTTT.